The next 9 T cell receptor beta chains were all read from a single sample in a study of control samples from healthy donors and cancer patients. Using immunoSEQ multiplex PCR, the repertoire was profiled, and TCRdb retains in-frame clones only, with some absent. The data show 140,000 or so clones, roughly 90% seen once. The sequenced sample was blood. Receptors originate from a man aged 30 to 39 in good health.

The CDR3 region has the DNA TGTGCCAGCAGCCAAGGGGATTGGGCCGGCACTGAAGCTTTCTTT. This encodes CASSQGDWAGTEAFF. The V gene is TRBV14, the J gene TRBJ1-1; D unresolved. The CDR3 loop spans 15 amino acids. V gave up 1 base and J gave up 4 bases, with 13 bases separating them. CDR1 and CDR2 from the germline V gene are SGHDN and FVKESK.

The J gene is TRBJ2-3, the V gene TRBV19; TRBD2 aligns across 9 bases. The length of the CDR3 is 16 residues. The germline gives CDR1 LNHDA, CDR2 SQIVND (reference sequence). The ends lost 7 bases at V and 2 bases at J; junction bases unmatched: 10. CDR3 in DNA: TGTGCCAGTAAGGGTAGCGGGGGTTTCTACACAGATACGCAGTATTTT. Encoded protein: CASKGSGGFYTDTQYF. Full variable domain (rest looked up from reference TRBV19 and TRBJ2-3): DGGITQSPKYLFRKEGQNVTLSCEQNLNHDAMYWYRQDPGQGLRLIYYSQIVNDFQKGDIAEGYSVSREKKESFPLTVTSAQKNPTAFYLCASKGSGGFYTDTQYFGPGTRLTVL.

The rearrangement links TRBV3-1 (or the pseudogene TRBV3-2) to TRBJ1-2; D is undetermined. V shed 7 bases and J shed 2 bases, with 20 bases lying between them. CDR3 size: 16 residues. Germline V CDR1 and CDR2: LGHDT, YNNKEL (reference sequence). The CDR3 DNA sequence: TGTGCCAGCAACCCCCGGACGACGGGGAAAAACTATGGCTACACCTTC. Translating it yields CASNPRTTGKNYGYTF.

The gene calls are TRBV2 and TRBJ2-7; D might be TRBD1 (6 bases). The V and J ends lost 6 bases and 5 bases respectively, with 14 bases between them. From germline, CDR1 is SNHLY and CDR2 FYNNEI. This CDR3 is 13 amino acids long. CDR3 bases: TGTGCCAGCAGGGGGGCTAGCAGTCACGAGCAGTACTTC. Amino acids: CASRGASSHEQYF.

CDR3 nucleotide sequence: TGTGCCAGCAGCCTCGGCGGGGATAATGAAAAACTGTTTTTT. It encodes CASSLGGDNEKLFF. The chain links TRBV5-4 to TRBJ1-4; D not resolved. V was cut by 4 bases and J by 4 bases, with 11 bases left in between. Germline V lookup: CDR1 SGHNT, CDR2 YYREEE (reference sequence). This CDR3 is built from 14 residues. Filled out from reference TRBV5-4 and TRBJ1-4, the complete variable domain reads ETGVTQSPTHLIKTRGQQVTLRCSSQSGHNTVSWYQQALGQGPQFIFQYYREEENGRGNFPPRFSGLQFPNYSSELNVNALELDDSALYLCASSLGGDNEKLFFGSGTQLSVL.

This clone was detected only a few times. The rearrangement links TRBV4-3 to TRBJ2-7; TRBD2 is a possible D gene (5 bases). The length of the CDR3 is 15 residues. Germline assignment: CDR1 LGHNA and CDR2 YSLEER. V was clipped by 0 bases and J by 2 bases, with 11 bases between them. CDR3 sequence reads: CASSQDEGAPYEQYF. The CDR3 nucleotides are TGCGCCAGCAGCCAAGATGAGGGAGCGCCCTACGAGCAGTACTTC.

The chain uses TRBV5-5 and TRBJ1-1, with D maybe TRBD1 (5 bases). The germline gives CDR1 SGHKS, CDR2 YYEKEE (reference sequence). The germline V and J ends were trimmed by 6 bases and 0 bases, with 9 bases remaining between them. This CDR3 has 13 amino acids. The CDR3 DNA reads TGTGCCAGCACCGACAGATTGAACACTGAAGCTTTCTTT. This translates into CASTDRLNTEAFF.

The rearrangement links TRBV7-2 to TRBJ1-6; D uncertain. The CDR3 consists of 15 residues. Per the germline V gene, CDR1 is SGHTA and CDR2 is FQGNSA. Trimming took 3 bases from V and 7 from J, leaving 13 bases between them. The DNA of the CDR3 is TGTGCCAGCAGCTTCCAAGTCGCGCAGAATTCACCCCTCCACTTT. Translation gives CASSFQVAQNSPLHF.

The chain links TRBV9 to TRBJ2-7; TRBD2 matches 13 bases. V shed 3 bases and J 5 bases; nucleotides not matched to a gene: 2. Germline CDR1 SGDLS, CDR2 YYNGEE. This CDR3 spans 14 amino acids. CDR3 DNA sequence: TGTGCCAGCAGCGGGACTAGCGGGAGTGACGAGCAGTACTTC. Amino acids: CASSGTSGSDEQYF.